A single sample gave rise to the 17 T cell receptor beta chains below, sequenced in a study of neurological immune-mediated disorders. TCRdb fed the 5' RACE reads into MiXCR, producing one record per CDR3 protein. Altogether about 55,000 distinct CDR3 sequences are present, approximately 4% being singletons, with the ten largest covering approximately 2.8%. Sequencing used PBMCs. The receptors derive from a man aged 45-60 years with multiple sclerosis.

This clonotype has at least ten counts. The chain carries TRBV4-1 and TRBJ2-6, with TRBD2 as a possible D gene (5 bases). The CDR3 spans 17 residues. Trimming pared 8 bases from V and 0 bases from J, leaving 17 bases between. CDR1 is MGHRA, CDR2 YSYEKL, per germline. CDR3 protein: CASGPTGTHSGANVLTF. As DNA, the CDR3 is TGCGCCAGCGGCCCGACGGGAACCCACTCTGGGGCCAACGTCCTGACTTTC.

This clonotype was counted many times. The chain combines TRBV5-1 with TRBJ2-2; D is perhaps TRBD1 (6 bases). This CDR3 is 13 amino acids long. Germline V gene sequence: CDR1 SGHRS, CDR2 YFSETQ. Between the trimmed V and J ends, which lost 4 bases and 4 bases, there was a span of 8 bases. CDR3 in amino acids: CASSLQGTGELFF. DNA of the CDR3: TGCGCCAGCAGCCTACAGGGCACCGGGGAGCTGTTTTTT.

V usage is TRBV7-9 and J usage is TRBJ1-1, with TRBD1 matching over 8 bases. Per the germline V gene, CDR1 is SEHNR and CDR2 is FQNEAQ (reference sequence). Trimming took 5 bases from V and 5 from J; bases not matched to a gene: 7. CDR3 length: 14 amino acids. This CDR3 is CASSPLTGVTEAFF. In DNA, the CDR3 is TGTGCCAGCAGCCCTCTGACAGGGGTTACTGAAGCTTTCTTT.

In this sample, this clonotype turned up many times. The V gene is TRBV4-1, the J gene TRBJ2-1; a weak D match, TRBD1 (6 bases). V dropped 0 bases and J dropped 3 bases, with 9 bases sitting between them. Germline CDR1 MGHRA, CDR2 YSYEKL. The CDR3 spans 15 residues. CDR3 region: CASSQDRGNYNEQFF. CDR3 nucleotides: TGCGCCAGCAGCCAAGACAGGGGAAACTACAATGAGCAGTTCTTC.

This clonotype was counted at least ten times. V and J are TRBV5-1 and TRBJ2-3; TRBD2 matches 12 bases. V trimming: 1 base; J trimming: 5 bases; junction bases outside the gene matches: 8. CDR1 and CDR2 (germline): SGHRS, YFSETQ. There are 17 residues in the CDR3. The CDR3 here is CASSLQTSGGLKDTQYF. DNA for the CDR3: TGCGCCAGCAGCTTGCAGACTAGCGGGGGCCTGAAAGATACGCAGTATTTT.

At least ten counts were recorded for this clonotype. The chain combines TRBV5-1 with TRBJ2-5; TRBD1 is a possible D gene (5 bases). The germline CDR1 and CDR2 sequences are SGHRS and YFSETQ. The germline V and J ends were trimmed by 4 bases and 1 base, with 8 bases remaining between them. CDR3 length: 13 residues. The CDR3: CASSLDSQETQYF. In nucleotides, the CDR3 is TGCGCCAGCAGCCTTGACAGCCAAGAGACCCAGTACTTC.

This clonotype was recorded at least ten times. This chain connects TRBV3-1 to TRBJ1-1; tentatively, D is TRBD1 (5 bases). The germline gives CDR1 LGHDT, CDR2 YNNKEL (reference sequence). The length of the CDR3 is 16 residues. Trimming pared 0 bases from V and 0 bases from J, leaving 11 bases between. CDR3 residues: CASSQDLRGLNTEAFF. CDR3 nucleotides: TGTGCCAGCAGCCAAGATCTACGGGGACTGAACACTGAAGCTTTCTTT.

This clonotype was found many times. The chain links TRBV7-2 to TRBJ2-6; D tentatively reads TRBD1 or TRBD2 (5 bases each). V was pared by 3 bases and J by 4 bases, with 16 bases between. Germline V lookup: CDR1 SGHTA, CDR2 FQGNSA. The CDR3 consists of 17 residues. The CDR3 nucleotides are TGTGCCAGCAGCTTGCTTTCCCTTGGGACCGGGGCCAACGTCCTGACTTTC. This gives the protein CASSLLSLGTGANVLTF. Using reference TRBV7-2 and TRBJ2-6 for the parts outside the CDR3, the full variable domain is GAGVSQSPSNKVTEKGKDVELRCDPISGHTALYWYRQSLGQGLEFLIYFQGNSAPDKSGLPSDRFSAERTGGSVSTLTIQRTQQEDSAVYLCASSLLSLGTGANVLTFGAGSRLTVL.

There are many counts of this clonotype. The chain joins TRBV4-1 to TRBJ2-7; 15 bases are shared with TRBD2. The CDR3 loop spans 17 amino acids. Germline V gene data show CDR1 as MGHRA and CDR2 as YSYEKL. The V gene end was trimmed by 3 bases and the J gene end by 2 bases; junction bases not matched to a gene: 5. CDR3 in amino acids: CASSQTGTSGRPYEQYF. CDR3 coding DNA: TGCGCCAGCAGCCAGACCGGGACTAGCGGGAGGCCCTACGAGCAGTACTTC.

There are many counts of this clonotype. V and J are TRBV20-1 and TRBJ2-1; 7 nucleotides agree with TRBD2. This CDR3 spans 12 amino acids. With V trimmed by 7 bases and J by 6 bases, 6 bases remained unmatched. CDR1 is DFQATT, CDR2 SNEGSKA, per germline (reference sequence). The CDR3: CSGREIGNEQFF. CDR3 DNA sequence: TGCAGTGGGCGGGAGATTGGCAATGAGCAGTTCTTC.

Of note for this clonotype: This may stem from a read error, because a much larger clone lies one nucleotide away. Without the conserved terminal phenylalanine or tryptophan, this CDR3 likely stems from a read error. This chain links TRBV20-1 with TRBJ2-5, with a possible D match to TRBD2 (6 bases). CDR1 and CDR2 (germline): DFQATT, SNEGSKA (reference sequence). The CDR3 covers 12 residues. Deletions cut 0 bases from V and 5 bases from J, with 7 bases between. CDR3 region: CSARDGGETQYI. As DNA, the CDR3 is TGCAGTGCTAGAGATGGGGGGGAGACCCAGTACATC.

This clonotype has at least ten counts. This chain joins TRBV9 and TRBJ2-7; a possible D gene is TRBD2 (5 bases). V was clipped by 0 bases and J by 3 bases, with 13 bases between them. The CDR3 spans 15 residues. Germline V lookup: CDR1 SGDLS, CDR2 YYNGEE. The DNA for the CDR3 is TGTGCCAGCAGCGTAGATCGGGGTGAAGGCTACGAGCAGTACTTC. Amino acids: CASSVDRGEGYEQYF.

This clonotype was picked up a small number of times. This sequence joins TRBV5-1 and TRBJ1-4; D may be TRBD1 (5 bases). CDR3 length equals 14 residues. CDR1 is SGHRS, CDR2 YFSETQ, per germline. Trimming stripped 4 bases from V and 5 bases from J, with 12 bases between. The CDR3 spells CASSGDRDNEKLFF. CDR3 in DNA: TGCGCCAGCAGCGGAGACAGAGACAATGAAAAACTGTTTTTT.

The CDR3 DNA follows: TGTGCCTGGGGTCAGGAGGATGGCTACACCTTC. Its translation: CAWGQEDGYTF. The chain recombines TRBV30 with TRBJ1-2; D is uncertain. V lost 5 bases to trimming and J lost 6 bases, with 10 bases between them. Per germline, CDR1 GTSNPN and CDR2 SVGIG (reference sequence). The length of the CDR3 is 11 residues.

This clonotype occurred many times. This sequence joins TRBV7-9 and TRBJ2-7; 7 bases align to TRBD1. The CDR3 has 15 amino acids. V was clipped by 5 bases and J by 2 bases; unmatched bases: 9. The germline gives CDR1 SEHNR, CDR2 FQNEAQ (reference sequence). The CDR3 sequence is CASSGWTGRPYEQYF. The CDR3 nucleotides read TGTGCCAGCAGCGGATGGACAGGCCGACCCTACGAGCAGTACTTC.

At least ten counts were recorded for this clonotype. This sequence joins TRBV3-1 and TRBJ2-3; 7 nucleotides agree with TRBD2. J gave up 4 bases and V 0 bases, and 4 bases lay outside the gene matches. Germline CDR1 and CDR2: LGHDT and YNNKEL (reference sequence). The CDR3 covers 15 residues. In DNA form, the CDR3 reads TGTGCCAGCAGCCAAGACCCAGCGGGGTCAGATACGCAGTATTTT. The encoded protein is CASSQDPAGSDTQYF.

The table lists this clonotype with a few counts. The rearrangement uses TRBV27 and TRBJ2-3, with 12 bases that match TRBD2. V dropped 6 bases and J dropped 6; count of bases not matched to a gene: 7. There are 15 residues in the CDR3. Germline V gives CDR1 MNHEY, CDR2 SMNVEV (reference sequence). CDR3 amino acids: CASSELAGGVDTQYF. The DNA of the CDR3 is TGTGCCAGCAGCGAACTAGCGGGAGGTGTCGATACGCAGTATTTT.